The 25 T cell receptor beta chains below come from one sample, sequenced in a study of T-cell memory formation after mild COVID-19. TCRdb analysed the 5' RACE reads with MiXCR anew, one entry per CDR3 protein. The data show 550,000 to 600,000 distinct CDR3 sequences, 17% seen once. The sample taken for sequencing was PBMCs or a T cell subset sorted from them (not recorded which). The receptors come from an adult woman who had mild COVID-19 (a few samples of this study predate the infection). Cell type and time point are not known.

The chain employs TRBV19 and TRBJ2-3; D uncertain. V was trimmed by 3 bases and J by 1 base, leaving 11 bases between them. The germline CDR1 and CDR2 sequences are LNHDA and SQIVND (reference sequence). The CDR3 contains 15 residues. The CDR3 reads CASSIGPEGTDTQYF. As DNA, the CDR3 is TGTGCCAGTAGTATCGGACCCGAGGGCACAGATACGCAGTATTTT.

A few counts support this clonotype. The chain employs TRBV20-1 and TRBJ2-7; TRBD1 is a possible D gene (6 bases). The length of the CDR3 is 15 residues. From germline, CDR1 is DFQATT and CDR2 SNEGSKA (reference sequence). V dropped 2 bases and J dropped 2 bases, with 16 bases sitting between them. The CDR3 DNA reads as TGCAGTGCTAGAAATCCCGCCGGACAGACCTACGAGCAGTACTTC. This translates into CSARNPAGQTYEQYF.

The chain employs TRBV4-3 and TRBJ1-5; D gene uncertain. The CDR3 spans 15 residues. The germline gives CDR1 LGHNA, CDR2 YSLEER. Between the trimmed V and J ends, which lost 1 base and 7 bases, there was a span of 14 bases. This CDR3 is CASSQGLGSGQPQHF. The CDR3 nucleotides are TGCGCCAGCAGCCAAGGACTAGGGTCTGGACAGCCCCAGCATTTT.

The chain has TRBV30 and TRBJ1-2, with D maybe TRBD1 (5 bases). Germline loops: CDR1 GTSNPN, CDR2 SVGIG (reference sequence). V dropped 3 bases and J dropped 3 bases, with 8 bases sitting between them. The CDR3 has 12 residues. The CDR3 region has the DNA TGTGCCTGGAGCCCCAGGGACTATGGCTACACCTTC. Its translation is CAWSPRDYGYTF.

The chain recombines TRBV5-4 with TRBJ2-5; D is perhaps TRBD2 (7 bases). Germline values: CDR1 SGHNT, CDR2 YYREEE (reference sequence). This CDR3 is 13 amino acids long. The V and J ends lost 4 bases and 4 bases respectively, with 11 bases between them. CDR3 sequence (DNA): TGTGCCAGCAGCGGGGGGGCAGGAGAGACCCAGTACTTC. It codes for CASSGGAGETQYF. The full variable domain, with the rest looked up from reference TRBV5-4 and TRBJ2-5, is ETGVTQSPTHLIKTRGQQVTLRCSSQSGHNTVSWYQQALGQGPQFIFQYYREEENGRGNFPPRFSGLQFPNYSSELNVNALELDDSALYLCASSGGAGETQYFGPGTRLLVL.

This chain joins TRBV15 and TRBJ2-3, with unresolved D. The germline gives CDR1 LNHNV, CDR2 YYDKDF (reference sequence). The CDR3 length is 13 residues. V was trimmed by 3 bases and J by 9 bases, leaving 13 bases between them. CDR3 sequence (DNA): TGTGCCACCAGCAGTTCGAGGTTAGGGACGCAGTATTTT. It codes for CATSSSRLGTQYF.

The chain uses TRBV18 and TRBJ2-7; TRBD1 might be the D (6 bases). V lost 1 base and J 3 bases, leaving 22 bases between the germline ends. Germline-derived CDR1 and CDR2 are KGHSH and LQKENI. The CDR3 totals 18 residues. The CDR3: CASSPLAGLTGENYEQYF. Here the CDR3 DNA reads TGTGCCAGCTCACCACTCGCAGGACTGACAGGAGAAAACTACGAGCAGTACTTC. Based on the CDR3 plus reference TRBV18 and TRBJ2-7, the full variable domain is NAGVMQNPRHLVRRRGQEARLRCSPMKGHSHVYWYRQLPEEGLKFMVYLQKENIIDESGMPKERFSAEFPKEGPSILRIQQVVRGDSAAYFCASSPLAGLTGENYEQYFGPGTRLTVT.

This clonotype was observed many times. The rearrangement links TRBV4-2 to TRBJ2-5, with 11 bases fitting TRBD2. In germline, CDR1 is LGHNA, CDR2 YNFKEQ. After removal of 0 bases from V and 8 bases from J, the junction contained 11 bases not matched to a gene. The CDR3 covers 17 residues. CDR3 protein: CASSQEALAGAQGTQYF. In DNA form, the CDR3 reads TGTGCCAGCAGCCAAGAGGCACTAGCGGGGGCCCAAGGTACCCAGTACTTC.

The chain recombines TRBV5-1 with TRBJ1-1; D is possibly TRBD1 (5 bases). The ends were cut back, 3 bases at V and 1 base at J, with 19 bases in the middle. Germline V gene sequence: CDR1 SGHRS, CDR2 YFSETQ. The CDR3 is 17 amino acids. CDR3 sequence: CASSSYRQTPSNTEAFF. The CDR3 DNA follows: TGCGCCAGCAGCTCCTACAGGCAAACTCCTTCGAACACTGAAGCTTTCTTT.

This clonotype was seen only a few times. The chain carries TRBV20-1 and TRBJ2-1, with a tentative D call TRBD1 (5 bases). CDR3 length equals 16 residues. V was trimmed by 0 bases and J by 6 bases, leaving 18 bases between them. Germline loops: CDR1 DFQATT, CDR2 SNEGSKA (reference sequence). This CDR3 reads CSARDHRILGRNEQFF. DNA for the CDR3: TGCAGTGCTAGAGATCACAGGATCTTGGGTCGCAATGAGCAGTTCTTC.

This clonotype was seen a few times. The chain combines TRBV10-3 with TRBJ2-2; D unclear. The germline V gene encodes CDR1 ENHRY and CDR2 SYGVKD. The CDR3 spans 13 residues. Between the trimmed V and J ends, which lost 10 bases and 1 base, there was a span of 10 bases. The CDR3 spells CASHRGNTGELFF. The CDR3, as DNA: TGTGCCAGCCACCGCGGGAACACCGGGGAGCTGTTTTTT.

This clonotype was found a few times. V is TRBV5-1 and J is TRBJ1-6, with a possible D match to TRBD1 (5 bases). Trimming took off 4 bases at V and 12 bases at J, with 17 bases between the two ends. Germline-derived CDR1 and CDR2 are SGHRS and YFSETQ. This CDR3 has 14 amino acids. The CDR3 reads CASSPDGAGGPLHF. As DNA, the CDR3 is TGCGCCAGCAGCCCGGACGGGGCTGGGGGACCCCTCCACTTT.

This clonotype was observed a handful of times. This chain joins TRBV19 and TRBJ1-1; D call uncertain. V lost 7 bases, J lost 1 base, and 13 bases lay in between. The CDR3 spans 14 residues. Per the germline V gene, CDR1 is LNHDA and CDR2 is SQIVND (reference sequence). The CDR3 sequence is CASKWLTTNTEAFF. The DNA of the CDR3 is TGTGCCAGTAAGTGGCTAACGACGAACACTGAAGCTTTCTTT.

Only a few counts were recorded for this clonotype. CDR3 loop: CASSLGGDGTEAFF. The CDR3 DNA sequence: TGTGCCAGCAGTTTGGGGGGCGATGGGACTGAAGCTTTCTTT. The V call is TRBV12-3 or TRBV12-4, the J call TRBJ1-1; possible D gene TRBD1, 6 bases. V dropped 3 bases and J dropped 5 bases, with 13 bases sitting between them. The length of the CDR3 is 14 residues.

As DNA, the CDR3 is TGTGCCAGCAACATAAATATTGGGGACATTCAGTACTTC. Its protein product is CASNINIGDIQYF. This chain joins TRBV7-2 and TRBJ2-4, with D hard to call. Trimming pared 7 bases from V and 8 bases from J, leaving 15 bases between. The CDR3 is made up of 13 amino acids. The germline V gene has CDR1 SGHTA and CDR2 FQGNSA.

This chain joins TRBV2 and TRBJ2-5, with TRBD2 matching over 9 bases. CDR3 length: 16 amino acids. V gave up 6 bases and J gave up 0 bases; unmatched junction bases: 8. Germline-derived CDR1 and CDR2 are SNHLY and FYNNEI. The DNA for the CDR3 is TGTGCCAGCAGCAGGAGAAGCGGGAGGAACCAAGAGACCCAGTACTTC. Protein sequence: CASSRRSGRNQETQYF.

The rearrangement links TRBV7-6 to TRBJ2-7, with D perhaps TRBD1 (6 bases). Trimming cost V 5 bases and J 3 bases, with 14 bases left between them. Germline-derived CDR1 and CDR2 are SGHVS and FNYEAQ. This CDR3 spans 14 amino acids. The CDR3 DNA reads as TGTGCCAGCAGCAGAGCGACAGGCTTCTACGAGCAGTACTTC. Its translation is CASSRATGFYEQYF.

V gene TRBV27 combines with J gene TRBJ2-1, with 12 nucleotides matching TRBD2. J was trimmed by 1 base and V by 3 bases; bases with no gene match: 4. The germline V gene encodes CDR1 MNHEY and CDR2 SMNVEV (reference sequence). This CDR3 contains 17 residues. The CDR3 here is CASSFGLAGMSYNEQFF. The DNA of the CDR3 is TGTGCCAGCAGTTTCGGACTAGCGGGGATGTCCTACAATGAGCAGTTCTTC.

This rearrangement joins TRBV29-1 to TRBJ1-5; D uncertain. The CDR3 spans 13 residues. Trimming left V 8 bases short and J 9 bases short, with 20 bases between. CDR1 SQVTM and CDR2 ANQGSEA come from the germline V gene. The CDR3 protein is CSFLMAPTGPQHF. For the CDR3, the DNA is TGCAGCTTCCTTATGGCGCCGACCGGGCCCCAGCATTTT.

This clonotype was seen many times. The chain employs TRBV7-9 and TRBJ2-1; D is perhaps TRBD2 (6 bases). The CDR3 length is 18 residues. Trimming took 5 bases from V and 1 from J, leaving 21 bases between them. The germline V gene has CDR1 SEHNR and CDR2 FQNEAQ (reference sequence). The CDR3, as DNA: TGTGCCAGCAGCCCCCCCGTGTGGAGGGAAGAATCCTACAATGAGCAGTTCTTC. Its protein is CASSPPVWREESYNEQFF.

V is TRBV10-3 and J is TRBJ1-2; 8 bases are shared with TRBD1. Looked up from germline, CDR1 is ENHRY and CDR2 is SYGVKD. Losses at the gene ends were 6 bases for V and 4 bases for J; bases not matched to a gene: 4. CDR3 length: 13 residues. The CDR3 DNA is TGTGCCATCAGCTCGACAGGGGTCTATGGCTACACCTTC. It encodes CAISSTGVYGYTF.

This clonotype was recorded a few times. The chain carries TRBV12-3 or TRBV12-4 and TRBJ1-5; 9 nucleotides line up with TRBD1. The CDR3 runs to 16 residues. The trim removed 6 bases at V and 3 bases at J, leaving 9 bases unmatched. The CDR3 coding sequence is TGTGCCAGCAGACATCGGACAGGGGACGACAATCAGCCCCAGCATTTT. Amino acid sequence: CASRHRTGDDNQPQHF.

This clonotype was detected a few times. This chain connects TRBV6-6 to TRBJ1-2; possible D gene TRBD1, 5 bases. Germline CDR1 is MNHNY and CDR2 is SVGAGI (reference sequence). The V end lost 1 base, the J end lost 6 bases, and 12 bases lay between the germline ends. The CDR3 totals 14 residues. The CDR3 loop reads CASSYLQGTNGYTF. In DNA form, the CDR3 reads TGTGCCAGCAGTTACTTGCAGGGAACGAATGGCTACACCTTC.

V and J are TRBV29-1 and TRBJ2-3; D not resolved. The CDR3 loop spans 14 amino acids. CDR1 and CDR2 (germline): SQVTM, ANQGSEA. Trimming pared 2 bases from V and 0 bases from J, leaving 9 bases between. The CDR3 sequence is CSVESDGSTDTQYF. Here the CDR3 DNA reads TGCAGCGTTGAAAGTGACGGGAGCACAGATACGCAGTATTTT.

The sample holds a few counts of this clonotype. The gene calls are TRBV4-2 and TRBJ2-7; D may be TRBD1 (7 bases). The CDR3 covers 15 residues. Germline V gives CDR1 LGHNA, CDR2 YNFKEQ. Trimming stripped 1 base from V and 5 bases from J, with 15 bases between. The CDR3 loop reads CASSQVGQGGDEQYF. Written as DNA, the CDR3 is TGTGCCAGCAGCCAAGTAGGCCAGGGGGGAGACGAGCAGTACTTC.